A selection of T cell receptor beta chains follows, all from one sample in a study of CD8 T cells in ankylosing spondylitis. TCRdb reprocessed the 5' RACE reads with MiXCR, giving one entry per CDR3 protein. The repertoire holds about 500,000 distinct CDR3 sequences, roughly 13% seen once, with under 7.5% in the top ten. Sequencing was done on a sample of blood, either unsorted or a sorted T cell fraction (not recorded which). All receptors come from a male donor with ankylosing spondylitis. CDR3s include the opening cysteine and the closing phenylalanine or tryptophan. The order of the fields is D gene, clone size, V gene, J gene, CDR3 protein, CDR3 DNA. D genes are given only for firm matches. Size is stated for part of the rows, as once, few or many counts, or as a class when the clone is expanded.

d_gene: TRBD1; abundance: -; v_gene: TRBV14; j_gene: TRBJ1-1; CDR3aa: CASRQRTGNTEAFF; CDR3nt: TGTGCCAGCAGACAGAGGACAGGGAACACTGAAGCTTTCTTT
d_gene: -; abundance: -; v_gene: TRBV20-1; j_gene: TRBJ1-1; CDR3aa: CSARELVGRSTEAFF; CDR3nt: TGCAGTGCTAGAGAGTTGGTAGGGCGGAGCACTGAAGCTTTCTTT
d_gene: -; abundance: many; v_gene: TRBV20-1; j_gene: TRBJ2-2; CDR3aa: CSARVPGVTGELFF; CDR3nt: TGCAGTGCTAGAGTTCCAGGGGTGACCGGGGAGCTGTTTTTT
d_gene: -; abundance: -; v_gene: TRBV12-3/TRBV12-4; j_gene: TRBJ1-1; CDR3aa: CASREGKRAFF; CDR3nt: TGTGCCAGCCGAGAGGGTAAACGAGCTTTCTTT
d_gene: TRBD2; abundance: few; v_gene: TRBV24-1; j_gene: TRBJ2-1; CDR3aa: CATRGVSGETYNEQFF; CDR3nt: TGTGCCACCAGAGGGGTTAGCGGGGAAACCTACAATGAGCAGTTCTTC
d_gene: -; abundance: -; v_gene: TRBV18; j_gene: TRBJ2-1; CDR3aa: CASSPSGQDEQFF; CDR3nt: TGTGCCAGCTCACCTTCAGGTCAGGATGAGCAGTTCTTC
d_gene: -; abundance: -; v_gene: TRBV5-1; j_gene: TRBJ1-2; CDR3aa: CASNPNPTDNYGYTF; CDR3nt: TGCGCCAGCAACCCCAACCCGACAGATAACTATGGCTACACCTTC
d_gene: -; abundance: -; v_gene: TRBV20-1; j_gene: TRBJ2-2; CDR3aa: CSARGQFAGELFF; CDR3nt: TGCAGTGCTAGAGGACAGTTCGCCGGGGAGCTGTTTTTT
d_gene: -; abundance: -; v_gene: TRBV12-3/TRBV12-4; j_gene: TRBJ2-1; CDR3aa: CASFTQNEQFF; CDR3nt: TGTGCCAGCTTCACTCAAAATGAGCAGTTCTTC
d_gene: TRBD1; abundance: -; v_gene: TRBV30; j_gene: TRBJ2-7; CDR3aa: CAWGQGIDEQYF; CDR3nt: TGTGCCTGGGGACAGGGGATCGACGAGCAGTACTTC
d_gene: -; abundance: -; v_gene: TRBV9; j_gene: TRBJ1-2; CDR3aa: CASSLGASYGYTF; CDR3nt: TGTGCCAGCAGCTTGGGGGCTAGCTATGGCTACACCTTC
d_gene: TRBD2; abundance: few; v_gene: TRBV9; j_gene: TRBJ2-4; CDR3aa: CASSVGPSGTKNIQYF; CDR3nt: TGTGCCAGCAGCGTAGGACCTAGCGGTACCAAAAACATTCAGTACTTC
d_gene: -; abundance: -; v_gene: TRBV9; j_gene: TRBJ2-3; CDR3aa: CASSVLSGKATDTQYF; CDR3nt: TGTGCCAGCAGCGTTCTCAGCGGAAAGGCGACAGATACGCAGTATTTT
d_gene: TRBD2; abundance: -; v_gene: TRBV3-1; j_gene: TRBJ2-1; CDR3aa: CASSQGGLAGEQFF; CDR3nt: TGTGCCAGCAGCCAAGGGGGACTAGCGGGAGAGCAGTTCTTC
d_gene: TRBD1; abundance: -; v_gene: TRBV29-1; j_gene: TRBJ2-3; CDR3aa: CSAYFVPGQGTTDTQYF; CDR3nt: TGCAGCGCTTACTTCGTGCCGGGACAGGGGACTACAGATACGCAGTATTTT
d_gene: TRBD2; abundance: -; v_gene: TRBV5-1; j_gene: TRBJ2-1; CDR3aa: CASSSFTSGSYNEQFF; CDR3nt: TGCGCCAGCAGCTCCTTCACTAGCGGGTCCTACAATGAGCAGTTCTTC
d_gene: TRBD1; abundance: many; v_gene: TRBV12-3/TRBV12-4; j_gene: TRBJ2-3; CDR3aa: CASSLRGQDTQYF; CDR3nt: TGTGCCAGCAGTTTAAGGGGGCAAGATACGCAGTATTTT
d_gene: -; abundance: many; v_gene: TRBV5-1; j_gene: TRBJ1-5; CDR3aa: CASSLGGAGQPQHF; CDR3nt: TGCGCCAGCAGCTTGGGAGGGGCCGGACAGCCCCAGCATTTT
d_gene: -; abundance: -; v_gene: TRBV15; j_gene: TRBJ1-5; CDR3aa: CATSRGRFSNQPQHF; CDR3nt: TGTGCCACCAGCAGAGGGAGATTTAGCAATCAGCCCCAGCATTTT
d_gene: -; abundance: -; v_gene: TRBV5-1; j_gene: TRBJ2-1; CDR3aa: CASSNGGAYNEQFF; CDR3nt: TGCGCCAGCAGCAATGGGGGCGCTTACAATGAGCAGTTCTTC
d_gene: TRBD1; abundance: few; v_gene: TRBV11-2; j_gene: TRBJ2-1; CDR3aa: CASSMGQGSYNEQFF; CDR3nt: TGTGCCAGCAGCATGGGACAGGGGAGCTACAATGAGCAGTTCTTC
d_gene: TRBD2; abundance: -; v_gene: TRBV20-1; j_gene: TRBJ2-1; CDR3aa: CSGPGGYNEQFF; CDR3nt: TGCAGTGGGCCGGGGGGCTACAATGAGCAGTTCTTC
d_gene: TRBD2; abundance: -; v_gene: TRBV12-3/TRBV12-4; j_gene: TRBJ2-1; CDR3aa: CASRKSSGTYNEQFF; CDR3nt: TGTGCCAGCAGAAAAAGTAGCGGGACCTACAATGAGCAGTTCTTC
d_gene: TRBD1; abundance: few; v_gene: TRBV10-3; j_gene: TRBJ2-4; CDR3aa: CAISESGQGADIQYF; CDR3nt: TGTGCCATCAGTGAGTCTGGGCAGGGGGCGGACATTCAGTACTTC
d_gene: TRBD1; abundance: few; v_gene: TRBV20-1; j_gene: TRBJ1-5; CDR3aa: CSARAGTGPINQPQHF; CDR3nt: TGCAGTGCTAGAGCCGGGACAGGGCCTATCAATCAGCCCCAGCATTTT
d_gene: TRBD2; abundance: many; v_gene: TRBV24-1; j_gene: TRBJ2-3; CDR3aa: CATSDRTSLIPDTQYF; CDR3nt: TGTGCCACCAGTGACCGGACTAGTCTGATCCCAGATACGCAGTATTTT
d_gene: -; abundance: -; v_gene: TRBV19; j_gene: TRBJ1-5; CDR3aa: CASSIGPQPQHF; CDR3nt: TGTGCCAGTAGTATTGGACCCCAGCCCCAGCATTTT
d_gene: TRBD2; abundance: few; v_gene: TRBV2; j_gene: TRBJ2-3; CDR3aa: CASSIAGGSTDTQYF; CDR3nt: TGTGCCAGCAGTATAGCGGGAGGGTCCACAGATACGCAGTATTTT
d_gene: -; abundance: -; v_gene: TRBV24-1; j_gene: TRBJ1-2; CDR3aa: CATSDPGRTVYTF; CDR3nt: TGTGCCACCAGTGACCCGGGACGGACAGTCTACACCTTC